This T cell receptor beta chain came from a study of STAT3 mutations in large granular lymphocyte leukemia. The method was immunoSEQ multiplex PCR; TCRdb's version includes in-frame clones alone and lacks a portion of them. The data contain about 24,000 clones, about 94% of them seen just once; the ten biggest clones take up about 6.5%. The CDR3 has 13 amino acids. CDR1 and CDR2 from the germline V gene are SGHAT and FQNNGV. J was trimmed by 1 base and V by 9 bases; bases with no gene match: 3. Whole-study results and caveats: In several patients, dominant TCR clone burden exceeded STAT3 mutant burden, suggesting STAT3 mutation arose secondarily. Every T-LGLL patient had at least one immunodominant TCRbeta clonotype.

Details on this clone: The antigen is undetermined.

The chain joins TRBV11-2 to TRBJ2-7, with TRBD2 identical over 10 bases. This TCR was sampled from a man between 40 and 49 years old with T-cell large granular lymphocyte leukemia. Some clones in this sample may be carry-over from other donors' samples. Sequencing input: peripheral blood mononuclear cells. The CDR3 DNA follows: TGTGCCAGTACTAGCGGGGTTTCCTACGAGCAGTACTTC. Protein product: CASTSGVSYEQYF.